The clone carrying this TCR beta chain is classed as medium-sized. Its antigen is as yet unknown. Template material comprised bulk tumor genomic DNA at roughly 630 ng per sample. Several spatially distant biopsies were obtained per primary tumor intraoperatively. It was patients with untreated, newly diagnosed non-small cell lung cancer who underwent curative surgery. After removal of 5 bases from V and 5 bases from J, the junction contained 9 bases not matched to a gene. The CDR3 totals 15 residues. Germline CDR1 reads DFQATT; CDR2 reads SNEGSKA (reference sequence). Multiplex PCR with 32 V and 13 J primers amplified TCR beta CDR3. One entry per CDR3 protein, called by TCRdb with MiXCR from the multiplex PCR reads. The sample lists around 5,100 distinct CDR3 sequences, under 25% seen once, with roughly 11% in the top ten. The data derive from a study of immune heterogeneity within non-small cell lung tumors. Broader study findings: Identical dominant CDR3 beta clonotypes recurred among a patient's tumor sites, alongside site-unique high-frequency clones.

This sequence originates from a man between 60 and 70 years old with non-small cell lung cancer. V gene TRBV20-1 combines with J gene TRBJ2-2; TRBD1 matches at 9 bases. Sequencing was done on a sample of lung tumor tissue. The DNA for the CDR3 is TGCAGTGCTGGTAAACAGGGGGCAGAAACCGGGGAGCTGTTTTTT. Translating it yields CSAGKQGAETGELFF.